This T cell receptor (beta chain) stems from a study of cytomegalovirus exposure and HLA in healthy donors. Overall study results and limits: Later on, analysis showed that most CMV-associated TCR beta chains appeared to be HLA-restricted. One variant, a missense change in DCLRE1C, was linked in a later analysis to TCR beta V- and J-gene trimming. A prior analysis recorded that most TCR beta V segments were productive about 87% or about 30% of the time.

Both 60 Vbeta primers and 13 Jbeta primers went into the PCR. The protocol was immunoSEQ multiplex PCR, while the TCRdb copy is restricted to in-frame clones and leaves out a portion. The profile shows about 140,000 clones, more than 70% of them singletons. This CDR3 region has 16 residues. V trimming: 3 bases; J trimming: 2 bases; junction bases outside the gene matches: 10. Germline CDR1 and CDR2: GTSNPN and SVGIG (reference sequence). With respect to this clone: Its target is not known.

The sequence derives from a man aged 40-55 years in good health and CMV-seronegative. This rearrangement joins TRBV30 to TRBJ2-3, with 8 positions matching TRBD1. The sequenced sample was PBMCs. Here the CDR3 DNA reads TGTGCCTGGAGGGGCGGAAAGACAGGGGCCACAGATACGCAGTATTTT. Amino acid sequence: CAWRGGKTGATDTQYF.